The clone carrying this T cell receptor (beta chain) turned up a few times. Its antigen is unidentified. The source of the sample is a study of regulatory T cells in long-lasting Graves disease. Study details: Persistence in Graves' disease denoted antithyroid drug use beyond 5 years alongside positive TSH receptor antibodies.

Trimming shortened V by 4 bases and J by 6 bases, and 3 bases separated the two germline ends. The length of the CDR3 is 11 residues. The germline V gene has CDR1 MGHDK and CDR2 SYGVNS. Library construction for TCR beta used iRepertoire HTBI primers and Arm-PCR of CDR3 regions. MiXCR was run by TCRdb on the multiplex PCR reads, yielding one entry per CDR3 protein. The sample includes over 350,000 distinct CDR3 sequences, under 25% of them seen just once. Regarding the study as a whole: Persistent Graves' patients had lower TCR diversity than newly diagnosed ones. Favored usage of TRBV28, TRBJ1-2 and TRBJ2-5 was recorded in persistent disease.

Time point noted: persistent/refractory GD, antithyroid drugs over 5 years with positive TRAb. RNA from PBMCs was the source of the TCR library. Investigators report Graves' disease was diagnosed under American Thyroid Association guidelines. This specimen was peripheral blood mononuclear cells (PBMCs), taken when the disease was refractory, from a patient treated with antithyroid drugs. The chain employs TRBV25-1 and TRBJ2-2, with D hard to call. The clonotype was recovered from a female donor with Graves disease. The CDR3 nucleotides read TGTGCCAGCAGTGTCCCCGGGGAGCTGTTTTTT. Translated, it gives CASSVPGELFF.